The 15 T cell receptor beta chains in this list originate from one sample, sequenced in a study of CD8 T cells in Susac syndrome. Random-hexamer reverse transcription was applied to about 0.45 to 1 ug RNA. TCRdb itself ran the immunoSEQ multiplex PCR reads through MiXCR, one entry per CDR3 protein. The sample records 95,000 to 150,000 distinct CDR3 sequences, roughly 94% being singletons. Sequencing input: CD8+ T cells from PBMCs. The receptors were sampled from a human donor with Susac syndrome.

This CDR3 reads CATSRGYTGMNTEAFF. The CDR3 region has the DNA TGTGCCACCAGCAGAGGGTACACAGGGATGAACACTGAAGCTTTCTTT. The V call is TRBV15, the J call TRBJ1-1; D might be TRBD1 (6 bases). The CDR3 extends over 16 amino acids. The V gene's germline CDR1 is LNHNV and CDR2 YYDKDF (reference sequence). V lost 1 base and J 0 bases, leaving 12 bases between the germline ends.

The genes are TRBV6-2 or TRBV6-3 and TRBJ1-2; possible D gene TRBD1, 5 bases. The V and J ends lost 2 bases and 8 bases respectively, with 12 bases between them. This CDR3 has 13 residues. Germline V CDR1 and CDR2: MNHEY, SVGEGT. Here the CDR3 reads CASSYGQFGGYTF. CDR3 nucleotides: TGTGCCAGCAGTTACGGACAATTCGGGGGCTACACCTTC.

This rearrangement joins TRBV7-9 to TRBJ2-7; TRBD1 matches 7 bases. The junction had 6 bases not matched to a gene; V was cut back by 1 base and J by 6 bases. Germline CDR1 reads SEHNR; CDR2 reads FQNEAQ (reference sequence). The CDR3 loop spans 14 amino acids. The CDR3 region is CASSLGQGEGEQYF. The CDR3 bases are TGTGCCAGCAGCTTAGGACAGGGTGAGGGCGAGCAGTACTTC.

The chain couples TRBV6-1 to TRBJ2-3; a possible D gene is TRBD2 (6 bases). The CDR3 runs 14 residues. The germline V gene has CDR1 MNHNS and CDR2 SASEGT. V lost 4 bases, J lost 2 bases, and 10 bases lay in between. The CDR3 region has the DNA TGTGCCAGCAGTGGCCAGGGACTCACAGATACGCAGTATTTT. This encodes CASSGQGLTDTQYF.

Notes on this clonotype: At one end, the junction sequence differs from germline, possibly due to a read error. This rearrangement joins TRBV13 to TRBJ2-1; D gene ambiguous. Germline lookup yields CDR1 PRHDT and CDR2 FYEKMQ (reference sequence). The CDR3 is made up of 13 amino acids. CDR3 sequence (DNA): TGTGCCAGCAGCCGCCGTAGCTACGATGAGCAGTTCTTC. This sequence encodes CASSRRSYDEQFF.

The gene calls are TRBV14 and TRBJ2-4, with D possibly TRBD2 on 5 matching bases. Germline V gives CDR1 SGHDN, CDR2 FVKESK. Trimming took 4 bases from V and 9 from J, leaving 13 bases between them. The CDR3 runs to 13 residues. This chain's CDR3 is CASSLTAAGIQYF. The CDR3 region has the DNA TGTGCCAGCAGCCTTACGGCCGCGGGCATTCAGTACTTC.

The sample holds one count of this clonotype. Here the CDR3 DNA reads TGTGCCAGCAGCGCAGCCCGGGACAAAGATGGCTACACCTTC. This translates into CASSAARDKDGYTF. The gene calls are TRBV9 and TRBJ1-2; D is perhaps TRBD1 (6 bases). CDR1 is SGDLS and CDR2 is YYNGEE in the germline V gene. CDR3 size: 14 residues. V lost 3 bases to trimming and J lost 6 bases, with 15 bases between them.

The rearrangement uses TRBV3-1 and TRBJ2-5; D gene uncertain. This CDR3 contains 11 residues. Germline-derived CDR1 and CDR2 are LGHDT and YNNKEL (reference sequence). V was shortened by 4 bases and J by 1 base, with 1 base between the two germline ends. CDR3 nucleotide sequence: TGTGCCAGCAGCCGCCAAGAGACCCAGTACTTC. Protein: CASSRQETQYF.

The rearrangement links TRBV28 to TRBJ2-3; possibly TRBD2 for D (6 bases). This CDR3 has 13 residues. Germline V gives CDR1 MDHEN, CDR2 SYDVKM. V lost 7 bases, J lost 3 bases, and 11 bases lay in between. This chain's CDR3 is CASKSAGTDTQYF. CDR3 coding DNA: TGTGCCAGCAAATCGGCGGGGACAGATACGCAGTATTTT. The variable domain in full, completed from reference TRBV28 and TRBJ2-3, reads DVKVTQSSRYLVKRTGEKVFLECVQDMDHENMFWYRQDPGLGLRLIYFSYDVKMKEKGDIPEGYSVSREKKERFSLILESASTNQTSMYLCASKSAGTDTQYFGPGTRLTVL.

The chain links TRBV29-1 to TRBJ1-1; a possible D gene is TRBD1 (6 bases). CDR1 is SQVTM and CDR2 is ANQGSEA in the germline V gene. V was trimmed by 4 bases and J by 0 bases, leaving 18 bases between them. The CDR3 spans 16 residues. CDR3: CSVGSAAGAVNTEAFF. The CDR3 nucleotides are TGCAGCGTTGGATCGGCGGCGGGGGCGGTGAACACTGAAGCTTTCTTT.

V is TRBV25-1 and J is TRBJ1-4; D not certain. The length of the CDR3 is 13 residues. From germline, CDR1 is MGHDK and CDR2 SYGVNS. The ends were cut back, 3 bases at V and 0 bases at J, with 2 bases in the middle. CDR3 coding DNA: TGTGCCAGCAGTGATGCAACTAATGAAAAACTGTTTTTT. Its protein is CASSDATNEKLFF.

The gene calls are TRBV27 and TRBJ1-1; no clear D gene. V lost 0 bases, J lost 0 bases, and 11 bases lay in between. CDR3 size: 16 residues. Germline V gives CDR1 MNHEY, CDR2 SMNVEV (reference sequence). CDR3 sequence reads: CASSLSGRRLNTEAFF. DNA of the CDR3: TGTGCCAGCAGTTTATCCGGACGTAGACTGAACACTGAAGCTTTCTTT.

V usage is TRBV7-2 and J usage is TRBJ2-1; no definite D call. V dropped 5 bases and J dropped 4 bases, with 6 bases sitting between them. In germline, CDR1 is SGHTA, CDR2 FQGNSA. CDR3 length: 12 residues. DNA for the CDR3: TGTGCCAGCAGCCACAATTACAATGAGCAGTTCTTC. It codes for CASSHNYNEQFF.

The chain uses TRBV11-1 and TRBJ2-7; the D is unclear. The CDR3 has 12 residues. V dropped 4 bases and J dropped 7 bases, with 11 bases sitting between them. Germline CDR1 SGHAT, CDR2 FQDESV (reference sequence). The CDR3: CASSSPQDEQYF. The CDR3 DNA follows: TGTGCCAGCAGCTCCCCGCAAGATGAGCAGTACTTC.

The chain has TRBV19 and TRBJ1-5, with D maybe TRBD1 (5 bases). This CDR3 has 13 amino acids. CDR1 and CDR2 (germline): LNHDA, SQIVND (reference sequence). V was cut by 6 bases and J by 8 bases, with 14 bases left in between. The CDR3 nucleotides are TGTGCCAGTAGGAGGGAGGGGTTTGAGCCCCAGCATTTT. It codes for CASRREGFEPQHF. Filled out from reference TRBV19 and TRBJ1-5, the complete variable domain reads DGGITQSPKYLFRKEGQNVTLSCEQNLNHDAMYWYRQDPGQGLRLIYYSQIVNDFQKGDIAEGYSVSREKKESFPLTVTSAQKNPTAFYLCASRREGFEPQHFGDGTRLSIL.